The sequence of this TCR gamma chain was determined in a study of gamma delta lymphoproliferative disorders and STAT genes. Study at large: Gamma-chain libraries were built from at least 50 ng of genomic DNA with the LymphoTrack Dx TCRG Assay. Delta-chain libraries followed the EuroClonality-NGS standard operating procedure.

The receptor sequences were amplified from genomic DNA of peripheral blood mononuclear cells. In its sample, this clone ranks as medium-sized. Its matching antigen is unknown. The trim removed 8 bases at V and 9 bases at J, leaving 10 bases unmatched. The germline V gene has CDR1 VENAVY and CDR2 YDSYNSRV. The CDR3 consists of 11 residues. Study conclusions and caveats: Delta repertoires did not separate groups, but patient gamma repertoires clustered apart. Patient-control comparisons may be limited by differing T cell maturation stages.

TCRdb processed the multiplex PCR reads again with the CATT caller. The repertoire consists of around 5,000 gamma-chain clones, with around 8% occurring once and the leading ten covering around 3.1%. This receptor was taken from a human donor in good health. This sequence joins TRGV8 and TRGJ1 or TRGJ2. In the absence of a J gene in TCRdb, the DNA was matched to germline to assign it here. Input material: blood. CDR3 residues: CATSRRGKKLF. For the CDR3, the DNA is TGTGCCACCTCTCGACGAGGTAAGAAACTCTTT.